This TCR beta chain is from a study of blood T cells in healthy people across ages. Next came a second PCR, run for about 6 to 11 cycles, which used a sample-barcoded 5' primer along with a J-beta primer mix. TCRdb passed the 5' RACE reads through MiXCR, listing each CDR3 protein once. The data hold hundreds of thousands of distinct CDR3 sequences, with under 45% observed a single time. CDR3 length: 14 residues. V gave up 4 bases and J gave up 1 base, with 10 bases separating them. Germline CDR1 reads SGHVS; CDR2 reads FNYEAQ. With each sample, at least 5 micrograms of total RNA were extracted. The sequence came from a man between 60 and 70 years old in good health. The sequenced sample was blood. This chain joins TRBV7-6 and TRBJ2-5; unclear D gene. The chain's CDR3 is CASSSFGVQETQYF. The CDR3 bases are TGTGCCAGCAGCTCTTTCGGAGTCCAAGAGACCCAGTACTTC.